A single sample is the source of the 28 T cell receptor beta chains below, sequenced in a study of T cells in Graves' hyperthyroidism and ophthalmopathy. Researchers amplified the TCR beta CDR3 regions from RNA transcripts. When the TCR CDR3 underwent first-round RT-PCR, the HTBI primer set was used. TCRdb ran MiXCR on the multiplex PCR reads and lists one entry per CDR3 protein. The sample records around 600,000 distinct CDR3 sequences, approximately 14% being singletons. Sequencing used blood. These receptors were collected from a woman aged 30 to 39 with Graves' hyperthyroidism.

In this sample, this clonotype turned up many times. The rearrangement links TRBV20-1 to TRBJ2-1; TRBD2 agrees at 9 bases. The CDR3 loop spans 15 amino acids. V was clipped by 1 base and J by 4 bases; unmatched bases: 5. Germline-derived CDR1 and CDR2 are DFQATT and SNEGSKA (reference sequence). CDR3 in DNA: TGCAGTGCTAGAGTCCGCGGGAGGGTATACAATGAGCAGTTCTTC. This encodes CSARVRGRVYNEQFF.

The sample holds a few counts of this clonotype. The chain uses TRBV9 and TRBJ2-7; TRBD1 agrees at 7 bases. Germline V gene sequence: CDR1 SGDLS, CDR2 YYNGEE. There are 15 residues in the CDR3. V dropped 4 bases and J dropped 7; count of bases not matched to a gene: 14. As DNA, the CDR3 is TGTGCCAGCAGCAACCGACAGGGTGGGCCTGGGGAGCAGTACTTC. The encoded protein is CASSNRQGGPGEQYF.

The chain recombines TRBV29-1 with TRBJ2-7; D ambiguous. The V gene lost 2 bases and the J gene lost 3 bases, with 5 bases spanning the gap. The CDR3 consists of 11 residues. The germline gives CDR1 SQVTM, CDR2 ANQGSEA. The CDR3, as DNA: TGCAGCGTTGAAAAGGACTACGAGCAGTACTTC. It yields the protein CSVEKDYEQYF.

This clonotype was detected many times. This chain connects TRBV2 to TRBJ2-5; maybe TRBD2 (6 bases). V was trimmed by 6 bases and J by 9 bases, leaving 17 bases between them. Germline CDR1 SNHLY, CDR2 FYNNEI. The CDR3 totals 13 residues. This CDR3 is CASRLSRTGAQYF. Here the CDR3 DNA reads TGTGCCAGCAGGTTGTCGCGGACGGGGGCCCAGTACTTC.

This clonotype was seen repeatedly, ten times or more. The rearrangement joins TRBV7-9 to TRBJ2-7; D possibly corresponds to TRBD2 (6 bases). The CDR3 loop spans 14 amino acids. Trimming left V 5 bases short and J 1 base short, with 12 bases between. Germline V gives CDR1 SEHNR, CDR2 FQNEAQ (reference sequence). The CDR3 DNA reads TGTGCCAGCAGCGTGACGCGGGGTTCCTACGAGCAGTACTTC. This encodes CASSVTRGSYEQYF.

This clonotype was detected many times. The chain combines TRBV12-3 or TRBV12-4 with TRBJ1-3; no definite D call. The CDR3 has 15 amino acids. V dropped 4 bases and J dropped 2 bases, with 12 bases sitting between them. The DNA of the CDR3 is TGTGCCAGCAGTTGGGGTCTGGGTACTGGAAACACCATATATTTT. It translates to CASSWGLGTGNTIYF.

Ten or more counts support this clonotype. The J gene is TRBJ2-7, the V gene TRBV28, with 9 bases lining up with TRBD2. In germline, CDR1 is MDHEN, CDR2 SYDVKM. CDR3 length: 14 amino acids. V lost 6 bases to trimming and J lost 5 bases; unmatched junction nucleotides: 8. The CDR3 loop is CASSPLAGTHEQYF. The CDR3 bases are TGTGCCAGCAGCCCCCTAGCGGGAACCCACGAGCAGTACTTC.

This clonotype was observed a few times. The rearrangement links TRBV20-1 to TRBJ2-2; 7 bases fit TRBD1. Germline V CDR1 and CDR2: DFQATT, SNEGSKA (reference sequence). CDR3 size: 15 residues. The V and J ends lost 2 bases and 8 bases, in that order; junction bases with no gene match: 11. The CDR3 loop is CSARTETGRPGELFF. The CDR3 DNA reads TGCAGTGCTAGAACCGAGACAGGGCGTCCAGGGGAGCTGTTTTTT.

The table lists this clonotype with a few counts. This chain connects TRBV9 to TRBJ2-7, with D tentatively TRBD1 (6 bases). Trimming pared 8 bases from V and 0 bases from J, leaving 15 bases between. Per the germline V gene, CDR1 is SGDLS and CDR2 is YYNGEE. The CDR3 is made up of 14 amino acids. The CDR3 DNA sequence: TGTGCCAGTTCCTGGGACAAGAGCTCCTACGAGCAGTACTTC. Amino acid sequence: CASSWDKSSYEQYF.

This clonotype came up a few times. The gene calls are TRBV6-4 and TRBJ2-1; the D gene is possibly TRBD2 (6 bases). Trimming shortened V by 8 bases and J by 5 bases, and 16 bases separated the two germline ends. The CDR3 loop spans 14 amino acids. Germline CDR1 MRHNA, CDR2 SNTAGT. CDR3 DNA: TGTGCCAGCTATCGGGGACTGGCGCACAATGAGCAGTTCTTC. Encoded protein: CASYRGLAHNEQFF.

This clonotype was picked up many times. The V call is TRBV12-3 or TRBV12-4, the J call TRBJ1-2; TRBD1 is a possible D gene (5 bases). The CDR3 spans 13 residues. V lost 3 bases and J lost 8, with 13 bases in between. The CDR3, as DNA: TGTGCCAGCAGTTTTCCAGGGAAACGCGGCTACACCTTC. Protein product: CASSFPGKRGYTF.

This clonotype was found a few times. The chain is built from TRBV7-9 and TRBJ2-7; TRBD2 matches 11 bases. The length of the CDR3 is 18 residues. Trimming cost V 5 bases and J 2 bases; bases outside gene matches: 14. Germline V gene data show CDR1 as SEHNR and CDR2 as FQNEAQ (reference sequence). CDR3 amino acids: CASSPLLAGAPNPYEQYF. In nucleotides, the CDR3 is TGTGCCAGCAGCCCCCTACTAGCGGGAGCCCCGAACCCCTACGAGCAGTACTTC.

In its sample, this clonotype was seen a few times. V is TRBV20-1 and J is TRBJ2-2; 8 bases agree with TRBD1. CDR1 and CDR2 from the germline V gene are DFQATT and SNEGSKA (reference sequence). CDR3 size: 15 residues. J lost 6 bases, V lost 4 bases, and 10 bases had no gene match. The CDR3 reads CSATPDRVGAGELFF. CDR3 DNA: TGCAGTGCTACCCCGGACAGGGTCGGTGCCGGGGAGCTGTTTTTT.

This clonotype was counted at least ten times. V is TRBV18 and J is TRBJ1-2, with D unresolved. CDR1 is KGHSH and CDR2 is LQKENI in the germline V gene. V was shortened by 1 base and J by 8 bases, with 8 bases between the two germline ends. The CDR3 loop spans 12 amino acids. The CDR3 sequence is CASSPRVGGYTF. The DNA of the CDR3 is TGTGCCAGCTCACCACGAGTGGGAGGCTACACCTTC.

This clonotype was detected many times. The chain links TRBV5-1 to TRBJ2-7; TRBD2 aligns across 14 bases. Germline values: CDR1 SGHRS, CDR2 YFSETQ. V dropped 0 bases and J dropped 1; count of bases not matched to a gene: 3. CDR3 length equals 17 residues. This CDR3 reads CASSLAWTSGGSYEQYF. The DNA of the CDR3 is TGCGCCAGCAGCTTGGCCTGGACTAGCGGGGGGTCCTACGAGCAGTACTTC. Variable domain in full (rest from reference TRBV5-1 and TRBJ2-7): KAGVTQTPRYLIKTRGQQVTLSCSPISGHRSVSWYQQTPGQGLQFLFEYFSETQRNKGNFPGRFSGRQFSNSRSEMNVSTLELGDSALYLCASSLAWTSGGSYEQYFGPGTRLTVT.

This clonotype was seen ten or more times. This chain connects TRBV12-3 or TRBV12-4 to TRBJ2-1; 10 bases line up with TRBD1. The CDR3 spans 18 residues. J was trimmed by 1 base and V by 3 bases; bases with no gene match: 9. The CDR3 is CASSFGQGGRLSYNEQFF. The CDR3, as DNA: TGTGCCAGCAGTTTTGGACAGGGGGGCAGACTTTCCTACAATGAGCAGTTCTTC.

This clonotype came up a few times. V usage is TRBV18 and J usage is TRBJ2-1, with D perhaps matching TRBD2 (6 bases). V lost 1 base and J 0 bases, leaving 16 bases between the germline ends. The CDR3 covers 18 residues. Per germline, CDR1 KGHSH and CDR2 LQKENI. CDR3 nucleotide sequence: TGTGCCAGCTCACCACGGGACTTCCGTATGAGCTCCTACAATGAGCAGTTCTTC. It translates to CASSPRDFRMSSYNEQFF.

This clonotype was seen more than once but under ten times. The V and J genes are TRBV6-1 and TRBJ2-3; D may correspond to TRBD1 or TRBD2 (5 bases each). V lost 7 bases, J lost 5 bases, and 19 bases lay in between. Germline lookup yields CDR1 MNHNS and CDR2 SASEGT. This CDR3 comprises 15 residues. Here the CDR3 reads CASKPDEGRGDTQYF. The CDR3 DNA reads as TGTGCCAGCAAACCGGATGAGGGAAGGGGAGATACGCAGTATTTT.

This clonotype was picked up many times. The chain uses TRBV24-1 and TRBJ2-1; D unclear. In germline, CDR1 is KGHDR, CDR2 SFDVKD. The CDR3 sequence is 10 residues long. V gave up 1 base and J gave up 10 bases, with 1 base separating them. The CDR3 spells CATSDLEQFF. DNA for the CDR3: TGTGCCACCAGTGATTTAGAGCAGTTCTTC.

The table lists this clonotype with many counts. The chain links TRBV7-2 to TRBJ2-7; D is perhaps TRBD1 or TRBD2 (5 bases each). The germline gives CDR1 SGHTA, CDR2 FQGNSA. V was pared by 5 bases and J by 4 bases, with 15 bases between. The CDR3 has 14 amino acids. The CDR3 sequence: CASSPGLEGYEQYF. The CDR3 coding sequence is TGTGCCAGCAGCCCCGGGCTAGAGGGGTACGAGCAGTACTTC.

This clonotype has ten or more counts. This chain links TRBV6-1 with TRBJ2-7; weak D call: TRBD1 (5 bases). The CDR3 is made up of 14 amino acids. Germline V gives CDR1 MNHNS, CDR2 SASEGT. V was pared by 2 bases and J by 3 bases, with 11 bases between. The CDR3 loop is CASSEFDSDYEQYF. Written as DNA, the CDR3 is TGTGCCAGCAGTGAATTCGACAGTGACTACGAGCAGTACTTC.

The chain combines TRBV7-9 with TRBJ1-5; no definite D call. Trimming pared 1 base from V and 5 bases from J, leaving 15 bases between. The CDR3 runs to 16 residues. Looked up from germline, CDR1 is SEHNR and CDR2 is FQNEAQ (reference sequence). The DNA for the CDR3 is TGTGCCAGCAGCTTAGACGGGAGGGAACCACATCAGCCCCAGCATTTT. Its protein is CASSLDGREPHQPQHF.

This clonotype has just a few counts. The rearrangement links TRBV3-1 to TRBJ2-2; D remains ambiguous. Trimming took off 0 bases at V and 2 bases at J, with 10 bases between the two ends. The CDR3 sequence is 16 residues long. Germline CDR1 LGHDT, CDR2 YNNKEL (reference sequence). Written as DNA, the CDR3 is TGTGCCAGCAGCCAAGAGAGCCATCGAAACACCGGGGAGCTGTTTTTT. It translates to CASSQESHRNTGELFF.

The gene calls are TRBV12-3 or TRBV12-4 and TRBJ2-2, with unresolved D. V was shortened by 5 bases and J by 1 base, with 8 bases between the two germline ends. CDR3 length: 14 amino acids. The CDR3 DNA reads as TGTGCCAGCAGTACGGACGGGAACACCGGGGAGCTGTTTTTT. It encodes CASSTDGNTGELFF.

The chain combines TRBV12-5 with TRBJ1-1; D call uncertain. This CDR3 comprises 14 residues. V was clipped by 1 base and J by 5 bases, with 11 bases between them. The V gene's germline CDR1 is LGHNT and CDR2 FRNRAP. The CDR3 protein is CASGLGISGTEAFF. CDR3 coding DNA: TGTGCTAGTGGTTTGGGGATCTCTGGGACTGAAGCTTTCTTT.

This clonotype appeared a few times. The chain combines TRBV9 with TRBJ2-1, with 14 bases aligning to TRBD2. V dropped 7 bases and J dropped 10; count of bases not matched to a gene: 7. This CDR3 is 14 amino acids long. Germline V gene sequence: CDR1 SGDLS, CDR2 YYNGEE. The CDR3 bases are TGTGCCAGCCAGCCGGGACTAGCGGGAGACGAGCAGTTCTTC. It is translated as CASQPGLAGDEQFF. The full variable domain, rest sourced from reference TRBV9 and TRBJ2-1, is DSGVTQTPKHLITATGQRVTLRCSPRSGDLSVYWYQQSLDQGLQFLIQYYNGEERAKGNILERFSAQQFPDLHSELNLSSLELGDSALYFCASQPGLAGDEQFFGPGTRLTVL.

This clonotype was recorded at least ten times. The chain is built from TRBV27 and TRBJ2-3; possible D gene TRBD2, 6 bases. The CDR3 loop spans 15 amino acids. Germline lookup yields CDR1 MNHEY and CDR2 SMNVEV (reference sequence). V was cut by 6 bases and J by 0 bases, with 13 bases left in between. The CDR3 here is CASRGGVGSTDTQYF. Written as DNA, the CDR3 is TGTGCCAGCAGGGGGGGAGTAGGGAGCACAGATACGCAGTATTTT.

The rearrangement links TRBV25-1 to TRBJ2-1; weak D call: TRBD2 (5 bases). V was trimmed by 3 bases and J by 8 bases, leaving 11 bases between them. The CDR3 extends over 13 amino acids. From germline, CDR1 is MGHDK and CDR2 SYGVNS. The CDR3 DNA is TGTGCCAGCAGTGAGCGTTTCGGGGATGAGCAGTTCTTC. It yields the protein CASSERFGDEQFF.